These 12 T cell receptor beta chains came from one sample sequenced in a study of Graves' ophthalmopathy and Graves' hyperthyroidism. Amplifying from RNA transcripts, the study obtained TCR beta CDR3 regions. HTBI primers served in a first-round RT-PCR, which a second-round multiplex PCR followed. TCRdb recomputed calls from the multiplex PCR reads with MiXCR, one row per CDR3 protein. The data show about 400,000 distinct CDR3 sequences, about a sixth seen once. Input material: peripheral blood. The receptors come from a woman in her late teens or twenties with Graves' ophthalmopathy.

This chain joins TRBV29-1 and TRBJ1-1, with no clear D. The V and J ends lost 0 bases and 3 bases respectively, with 8 bases between them. In germline, CDR1 is SQVTM, CDR2 ANQGSEA. The CDR3 covers 13 residues. The CDR3 is CSVEDPRDTEAFF. The DNA of the CDR3 is TGCAGCGTTGAAGACCCCCGGGACACTGAAGCTTTCTTT.

This clonotype came up many times. The chain employs TRBV18 and TRBJ2-4; D might be TRBD2 (5 bases). Germline V lookup: CDR1 KGHSH, CDR2 LQKENI. Trimming pared 0 bases from V and 0 bases from J, leaving 9 bases between. The CDR3 extends over 16 amino acids. The CDR3 DNA is TGTGCCAGCTCACCACCGGGGAGACTAGCCAAAAACATTCAGTACTTC. This gives the protein CASSPPGRLAKNIQYF. Combining the CDR3 with reference TRBV18 and TRBJ2-4 gives the whole variable domain NAGVMQNPRHLVRRRGQEARLRCSPMKGHSHVYWYRQLPEEGLKFMVYLQKENIIDESGMPKERFSAEFPKEGPSILRIQQVVRGDSAAYFCASSPPGRLAKNIQYFGAGTRLSVL.

In DNA form, the CDR3 reads TGTGCCAGCAGTTACCCAACTAGAAACACCGGGGAGCTGTTTTTT. It is translated as CASSYPTRNTGELFF. The J gene is TRBJ2-2, the V gene TRBV6-2 or TRBV6-3; TRBD2 might be the D (5 bases). The CDR3 runs 15 residues. V gave up 2 bases and J gave up 2 bases, with 9 bases separating them. From germline, CDR1 is MNHEY and CDR2 SVGEGT.

In this sample, this clonotype turned up a few times. V gene TRBV6-2 or TRBV6-3 combines with J gene TRBJ1-1; 7 bases are shared with TRBD1. V dropped 2 bases and J dropped 6; count of bases not matched to a gene: 15. This CDR3 has 17 residues. The germline gives CDR1 MNHEY, CDR2 SVGEGT. For the CDR3, the DNA is TGTGCCAGCAGTTACGACCGGGACAGCCGATTAGGAGCTGAAGCTTTCTTT. As protein: CASSYDRDSRLGAEAFF.

This clonotype appeared a few times. The chain is built from TRBV15 and TRBJ2-2, with a tentative D call TRBD2 (5 bases). Germline lookup yields CDR1 LNHNV and CDR2 YYDKDF (reference sequence). V lost 5 bases to trimming and J lost 6 bases, with 7 bases between them. The CDR3 contains 12 residues. CDR3 in amino acids: CATSVGAGELFF. CDR3 coding DNA: TGTGCCACCAGCGTCGGGGCCGGGGAGCTGTTTTTT.

This clonotype was found many times. The chain links TRBV11-2 to TRBJ1-1; 12 nucleotides agree with TRBD1. The CDR3 has 17 amino acids. Germline trimming cut 3 bases from V and 2 bases from J; bases unmatched to any gene: 7. The germline V gene has CDR1 SGHAT and CDR2 FQNNGV. The DNA of the CDR3 is TGTGCCAGCAGCTTTAGGGACAGGGGGCTGTTTAACACTGAAGCTTTCTTT. Translated, it gives CASSFRDRGLFNTEAFF. Full variable domain (outside the CDR3, taken from reference TRBV11-2 and TRBJ1-1): EAGVAQSPRYKIIEKRQSVAFWCNPISGHATLYWYQQILGQGPKLLIQFQNNGVVDDSQLPKDRFSAERLKGVDSTLKIQPAKLEDSAVYLCASSFRDRGLFNTEAFFGQGTRLTVV.

This clonotype was seen many times. V and J are TRBV30 and TRBJ2-7; a weak D match, TRBD1 (5 bases). V lost 1 base and J 2 bases, leaving 6 bases between the germline ends. The CDR3 runs to 12 residues. CDR1 GTSNPN and CDR2 SVGIG come from the germline V gene (reference sequence). CDR3 protein: CAWSGQTYEQYF. CDR3 nucleotide sequence: TGTGCCTGGAGTGGACAGACCTACGAGCAGTACTTC.

V usage is TRBV6-5 and J usage is TRBJ2-7, with a weak D call TRBD2 (5 bases). The germline V and J ends were trimmed by 0 bases and 7 bases, with 16 bases remaining between them. In germline, CDR1 is MNHEY, CDR2 SVGAGI. The CDR3 is 15 amino acids. CDR3 loop: CASSYSMLAAREQYF. CDR3 in DNA: TGTGCCAGCAGTTACTCGATGCTAGCCGCACGGGAGCAGTACTTC.

This clonotype has ten or more counts. The chain carries TRBV19 and TRBJ1-1; D gene unclear. There are 16 residues in the CDR3. Between the trimmed V and J ends, which lost 3 bases and 0 bases, there was a span of 14 bases. The germline V gene encodes CDR1 LNHDA and CDR2 SQIVND (reference sequence). The CDR3 loop is CASSILSGSLNTEAFF. CDR3 sequence (DNA): TGTGCCAGTAGTATTCTTTCGGGGTCCCTGAACACTGAAGCTTTCTTT. Combining the CDR3 with reference TRBV19 and TRBJ1-1 gives the whole variable domain DGGITQSPKYLFRKEGQNVTLSCEQNLNHDAMYWYRQDPGQGLRLIYYSQIVNDFQKGDIAEGYSVSREKKESFPLTVTSAQKNPTAFYLCASSILSGSLNTEAFFGQGTRLTVV.

At least ten counts were recorded for this clonotype. V usage is TRBV6-4 and J usage is TRBJ2-7; 14 bases are shared with TRBD2. Germline trimming cut 2 bases from V and 6 bases from J; bases unmatched to any gene: 0. CDR3 length: 14 amino acids. Germline V lookup: CDR1 MRHNA, CDR2 SNTAGT. The CDR3 reads CASSDGTSGSEQYF. DNA for the CDR3: TGTGCCAGCAGTGACGGGACTAGCGGGAGCGAGCAGTACTTC.

This clonotype was seen many times. The V and J genes are TRBV12-3 or TRBV12-4 and TRBJ2-1, with D unclear. The CDR3 totals 14 residues. Between the trimmed V and J ends, which lost 3 bases and 7 bases, there was a span of 13 bases. CDR3 region: CASSLLLGGNEQFF. CDR3 nucleotides: TGTGCCAGCAGTTTGTTATTAGGTGGGAATGAGCAGTTCTTC.

This sequence joins TRBV30 and TRBJ1-2, with 7 bases matching TRBD1. The V gene end was trimmed by 0 bases and the J gene end by 3 bases; junction bases not matched to a gene: 1. Germline V gives CDR1 GTSNPN, CDR2 SVGIG (reference sequence). The CDR3 runs 13 residues. This CDR3 reads CAWSVGTDYGYTF. The CDR3 coding sequence is TGTGCCTGGAGTGTCGGGACAGACTATGGCTACACCTTC.